Listed here are 3 T cell receptor beta chains from one sample, sequenced in a study of CD4 and CD8 cells across lung adenocarcinoma regions. Each CDR3 protein is one row after TCRdb ran MiXCR on the PCR reads. The sample records under 30,000 distinct CDR3 sequences, 53% being singletons. The material sequenced was CD8+ T cells from the center of a lung tumor. Receptors originate from a male donor with lung adenocarcinoma. The CD4 and CD8 labels of this study may be unreliable.

CDR3 sequence: CASSAPPGLSATDTQYF. DNA for the CDR3: TGCGCCAGCAGTGCCCCTCCGGGGCTGTCTGCCACAGACACGCAGTACTTC. The rearrangement uses TRBV10-2 and TRBJ2-4; D may be TRBD1 or TRBD2 (5 bases each). The CDR3 covers 17 residues. Germline assignment: CDR1 WSHSY and CDR2 SAAADI. Between the trimmed V and J ends, which lost 4 bases and 13 bases, there was a span of 29 bases.

There are many counts of this clonotype. The V and J genes are TRBV5-1 and TRBJ2-5; 7 positions agree with TRBD1. Trimming removed 4 bases from V and 1 base from J; junction bases left unmatched: 10. Germline CDR1 SGHRS, CDR2 YFSETQ. This CDR3 comprises 16 residues. As DNA, the CDR3 is TGCGCCAGCAGCGGATCCGGACAGGTCCCCCAAGAGACCCAGTACTTC. Its translation: CASSGSGQVPQETQYF.

The gene calls are TRBV6-5 and TRBJ2-5; D gene ambiguous. The J call may be incorrect, as the DNA end agrees better with TRBJ2-7. Germline-derived CDR1 and CDR2 are MNHEY and SVGAGI. CDR3 size: 14 residues. CDR3 DNA sequence: TGTGCCAGCAGTTACAGCAAGTCCGGCTACGAGCAGTACTTC. Protein: CASSYSKSGYEQYF.